The sequence of this TCR beta chain was determined in a study of T-cell memory formation after mild COVID-19. Study-level results: Pre-infection memory carried some responding clones, suggesting that cross-reactive memory joined. Clones that contracted from day 15 to 85 had balanced CD4/CD8; later expanders were CD4+ biased. Among contracting clones, CD4+ were mainly CM/EM and CD8+ enriched in EMRA.

5'RACE, which relied on constant-segment primers, yielded TCR alpha and TCR beta cDNA libraries carrying sample barcodes and UMIs. From the 5' RACE reads, TCRdb called clonotypes with MiXCR, one entry per CDR3 protein. The table shows roughly 200,000 distinct CDR3 sequences, with roughly 17% occurring only once. A remark on this clonotype: Its target is unknown.

This CDR3 comprises 14 residues. V lost 3 bases to trimming and J lost 5 bases; unmatched junction nucleotides: 5. The TCR sequence derives from an adult woman who had mild COVID-19 (a few samples of this study predate the infection). Cell type and time point are not known. The chain links TRBV12-3 or TRBV12-4 to TRBJ1-1; 8 nucleotides match TRBD1. Sample: PBMCs or a T cell subset sorted from them (not recorded which). CDR3 residues: CASSLQGAHTEAFF. CDR3 DNA sequence: TGTGCCAGCAGTTTGCAGGGGGCGCATACTGAAGCTTTCTTT.